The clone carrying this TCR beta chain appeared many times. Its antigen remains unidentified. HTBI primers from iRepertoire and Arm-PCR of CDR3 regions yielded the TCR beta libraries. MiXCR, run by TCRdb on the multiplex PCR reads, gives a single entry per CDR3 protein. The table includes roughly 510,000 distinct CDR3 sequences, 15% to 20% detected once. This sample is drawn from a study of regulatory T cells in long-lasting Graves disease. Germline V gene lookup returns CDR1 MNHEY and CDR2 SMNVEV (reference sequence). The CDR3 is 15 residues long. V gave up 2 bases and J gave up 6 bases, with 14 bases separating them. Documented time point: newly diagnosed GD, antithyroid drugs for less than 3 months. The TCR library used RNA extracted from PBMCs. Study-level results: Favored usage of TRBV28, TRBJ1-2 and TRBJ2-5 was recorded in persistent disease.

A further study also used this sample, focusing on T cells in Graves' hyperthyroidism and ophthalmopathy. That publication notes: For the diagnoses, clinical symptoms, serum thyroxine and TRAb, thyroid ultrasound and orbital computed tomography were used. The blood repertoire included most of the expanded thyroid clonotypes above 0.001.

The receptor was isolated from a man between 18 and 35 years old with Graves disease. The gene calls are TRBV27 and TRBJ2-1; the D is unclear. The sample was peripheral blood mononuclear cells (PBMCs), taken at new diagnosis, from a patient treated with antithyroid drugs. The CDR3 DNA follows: TGTGCCAGCAGTTTAGGTACGATGTTAAGCAATGAGCAGTTCTTC. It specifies CASSLGTMLSNEQFF.